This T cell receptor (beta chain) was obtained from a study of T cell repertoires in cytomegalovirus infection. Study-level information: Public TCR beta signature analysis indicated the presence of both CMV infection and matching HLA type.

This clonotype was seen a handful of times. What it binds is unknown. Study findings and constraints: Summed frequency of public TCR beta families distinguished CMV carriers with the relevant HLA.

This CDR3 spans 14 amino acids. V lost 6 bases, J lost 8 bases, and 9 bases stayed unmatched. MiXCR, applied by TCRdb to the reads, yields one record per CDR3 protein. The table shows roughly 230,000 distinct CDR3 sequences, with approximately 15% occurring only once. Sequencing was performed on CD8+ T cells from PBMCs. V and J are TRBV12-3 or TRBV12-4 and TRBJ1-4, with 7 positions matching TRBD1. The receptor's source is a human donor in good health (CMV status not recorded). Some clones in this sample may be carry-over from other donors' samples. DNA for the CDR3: TGTGCCAGCAGCTTGGAGGAGGACAGGGAAAAACTGTTTTTT. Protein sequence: CASSLEEDREKLFF.